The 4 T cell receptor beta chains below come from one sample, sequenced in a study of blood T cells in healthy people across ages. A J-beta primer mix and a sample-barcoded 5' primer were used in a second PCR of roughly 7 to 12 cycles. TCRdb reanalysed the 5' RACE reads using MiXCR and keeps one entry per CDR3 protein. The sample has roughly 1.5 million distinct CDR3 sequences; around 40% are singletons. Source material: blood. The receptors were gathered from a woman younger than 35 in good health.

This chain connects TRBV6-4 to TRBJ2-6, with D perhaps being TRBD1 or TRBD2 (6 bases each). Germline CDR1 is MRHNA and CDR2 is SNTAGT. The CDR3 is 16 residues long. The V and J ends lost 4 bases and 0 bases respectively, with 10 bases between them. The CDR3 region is CASSARGGSGANVLTF. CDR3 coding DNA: TGTGCCAGCAGTGCCAGGGGAGGCTCTGGGGCCAACGTCCTGACTTTC.

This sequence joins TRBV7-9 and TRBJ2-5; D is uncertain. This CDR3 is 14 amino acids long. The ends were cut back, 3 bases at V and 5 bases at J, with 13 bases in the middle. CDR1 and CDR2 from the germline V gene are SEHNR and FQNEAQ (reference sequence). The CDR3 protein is CASSLFIRPETQYF. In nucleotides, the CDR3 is TGTGCCAGCAGCTTGTTTATTCGTCCGGAGACCCAGTACTTC. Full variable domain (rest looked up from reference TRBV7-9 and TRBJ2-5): DTGVSQNPRHKITKRGQNVTFRCDPISEHNRLYWYRQTLGQGPEFLTYFQNEAQLEKSRLLSDRFSAERPKGSFSTLEIQRTEQGDSAMYLCASSLFIRPETQYFGPGTRLLVL.

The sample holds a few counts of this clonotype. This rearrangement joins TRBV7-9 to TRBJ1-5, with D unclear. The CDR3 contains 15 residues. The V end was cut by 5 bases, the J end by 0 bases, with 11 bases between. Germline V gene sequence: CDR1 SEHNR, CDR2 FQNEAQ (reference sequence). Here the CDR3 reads CASSKGQYSNQPQHF. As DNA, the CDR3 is TGTGCCAGCAGCAAAGGCCAGTATAGCAATCAGCCCCAGCATTTT. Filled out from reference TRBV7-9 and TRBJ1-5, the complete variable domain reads DTGVSQNPRHKITKRGQNVTFRCDPISEHNRLYWYRQTLGQGPEFLTYFQNEAQLEKSRLLSDRFSAERPKGSFSTLEIQRTEQGDSAMYLCASSKGQYSNQPQHFGDGTRLSIL.

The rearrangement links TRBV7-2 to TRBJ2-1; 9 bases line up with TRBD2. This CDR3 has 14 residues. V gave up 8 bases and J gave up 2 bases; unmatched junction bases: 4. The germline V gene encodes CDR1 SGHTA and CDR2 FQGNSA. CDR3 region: CASERGVTYNEQFF. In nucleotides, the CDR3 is TGTGCCAGCGAGCGGGGGGTCACCTACAATGAGCAGTTCTTC.